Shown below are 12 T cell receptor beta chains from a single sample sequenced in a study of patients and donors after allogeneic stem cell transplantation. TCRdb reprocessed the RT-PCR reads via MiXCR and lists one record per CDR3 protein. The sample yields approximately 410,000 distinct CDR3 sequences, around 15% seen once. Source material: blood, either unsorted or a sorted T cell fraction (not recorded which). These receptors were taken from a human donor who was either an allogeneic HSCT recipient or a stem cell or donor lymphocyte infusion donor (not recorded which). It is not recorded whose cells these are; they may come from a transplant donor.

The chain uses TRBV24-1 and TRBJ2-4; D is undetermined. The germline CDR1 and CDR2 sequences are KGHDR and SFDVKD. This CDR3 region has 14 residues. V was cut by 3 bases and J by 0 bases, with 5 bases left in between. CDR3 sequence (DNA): TGTGCCACCAGTGATGCTTTAGCCAAAAACATTCAGTACTTC. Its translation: CATSDALAKNIQYF.

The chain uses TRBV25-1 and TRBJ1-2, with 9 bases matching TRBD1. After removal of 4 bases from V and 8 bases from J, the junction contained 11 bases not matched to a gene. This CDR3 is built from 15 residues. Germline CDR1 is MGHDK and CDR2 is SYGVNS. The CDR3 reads CASSAGGLDRGGYTF. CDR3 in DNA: TGTGCCAGCAGTGCGGGGGGATTGGACAGGGGAGGCTACACCTTC.

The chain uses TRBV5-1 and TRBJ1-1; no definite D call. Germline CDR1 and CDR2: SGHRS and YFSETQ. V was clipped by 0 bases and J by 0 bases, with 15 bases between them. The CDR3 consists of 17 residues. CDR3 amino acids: CASSLDSGSHLNTEAFF. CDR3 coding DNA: TGCGCCAGCAGCTTGGACAGTGGGTCCCATTTGAACACTGAAGCTTTCTTT. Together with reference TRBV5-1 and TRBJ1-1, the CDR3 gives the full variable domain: KAGVTQTPRYLIKTRGQQVTLSCSPISGHRSVSWYQQTPGQGLQFLFEYFSETQRNKGNFPGRFSGRQFSNSRSEMNVSTLELGDSALYLCASSLDSGSHLNTEAFFGQGTRLTVV.

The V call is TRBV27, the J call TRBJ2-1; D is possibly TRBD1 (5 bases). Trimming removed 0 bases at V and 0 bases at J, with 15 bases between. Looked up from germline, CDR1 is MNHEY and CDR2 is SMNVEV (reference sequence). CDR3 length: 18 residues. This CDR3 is CASSLSRGRQSSYNEQFF. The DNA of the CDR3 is TGTGCCAGCAGTTTATCAAGGGGAAGACAGAGCTCCTACAATGAGCAGTTCTTC.

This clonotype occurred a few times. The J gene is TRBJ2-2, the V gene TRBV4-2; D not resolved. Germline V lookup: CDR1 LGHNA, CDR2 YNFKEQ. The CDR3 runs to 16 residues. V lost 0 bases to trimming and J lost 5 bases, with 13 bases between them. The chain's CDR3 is CASSQELGRVTGELFF. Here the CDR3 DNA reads TGTGCCAGCAGCCAAGAACTCGGACGCGTAACCGGGGAGCTGTTTTTT.

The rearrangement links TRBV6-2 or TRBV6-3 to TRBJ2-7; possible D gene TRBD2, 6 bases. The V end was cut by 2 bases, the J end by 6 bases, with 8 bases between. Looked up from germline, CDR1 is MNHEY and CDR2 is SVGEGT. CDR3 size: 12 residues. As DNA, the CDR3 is TGTGCCAGCAGTTACATCGGGGGCGAGCAGTACTTC. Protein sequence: CASSYIGGEQYF.

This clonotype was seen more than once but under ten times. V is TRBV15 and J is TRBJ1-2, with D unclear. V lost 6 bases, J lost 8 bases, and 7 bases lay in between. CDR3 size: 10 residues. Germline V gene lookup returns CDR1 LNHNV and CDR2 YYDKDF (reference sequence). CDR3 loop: CATRRWGYTF. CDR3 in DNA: TGTGCCACCAGGCGTTGGGGCTACACCTTC.

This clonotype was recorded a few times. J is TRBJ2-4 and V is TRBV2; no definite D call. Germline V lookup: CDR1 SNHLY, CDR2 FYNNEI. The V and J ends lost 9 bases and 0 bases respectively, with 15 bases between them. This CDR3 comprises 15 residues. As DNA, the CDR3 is TGTGCCAGTAGTACAGACACCCTAGCCAAAAACATTCAGTACTTC. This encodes CASSTDTLAKNIQYF. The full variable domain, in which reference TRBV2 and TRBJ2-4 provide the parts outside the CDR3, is EPEVTQTPSHQVTQMGQEVILRCVPISNHLYFYWYRQILGQKVEFLVSFYNNEISEKSEIFDDQFSVERPDGSNFTLKIRSTKLEDSAMYFCASSTDTLAKNIQYFGAGTRLSVL.

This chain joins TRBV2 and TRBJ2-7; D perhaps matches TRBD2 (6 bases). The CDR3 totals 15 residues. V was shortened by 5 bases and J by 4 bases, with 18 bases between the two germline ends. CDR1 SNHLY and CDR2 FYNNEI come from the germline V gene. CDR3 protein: CASSLTRSGLYEQYF. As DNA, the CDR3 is TGTGCCAGCAGTCTGACTAGATCCGGTCTATACGAGCAGTACTTC.

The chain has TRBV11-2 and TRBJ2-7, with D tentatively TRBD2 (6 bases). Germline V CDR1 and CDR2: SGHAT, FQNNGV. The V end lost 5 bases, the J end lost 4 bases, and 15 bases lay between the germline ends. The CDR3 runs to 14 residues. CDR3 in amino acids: CASSDHPGGYEQYF. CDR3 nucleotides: TGTGCCAGCAGCGATCACCCCGGAGGGTACGAGCAGTACTTC.

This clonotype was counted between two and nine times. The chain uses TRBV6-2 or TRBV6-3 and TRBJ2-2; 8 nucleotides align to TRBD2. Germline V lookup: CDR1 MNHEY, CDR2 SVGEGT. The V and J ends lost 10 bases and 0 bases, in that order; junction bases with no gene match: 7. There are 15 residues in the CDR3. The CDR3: CATVREGPNTGELFF. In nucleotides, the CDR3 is TGTGCCACCGTCCGGGAGGGCCCGAACACCGGGGAGCTGTTTTTT.

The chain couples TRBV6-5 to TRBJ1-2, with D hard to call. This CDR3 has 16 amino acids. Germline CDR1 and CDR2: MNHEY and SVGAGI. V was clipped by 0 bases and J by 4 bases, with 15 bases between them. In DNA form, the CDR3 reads TGTGCCAGCAGTTACTCGAGTCGGAGGTCCAGCTATGGCTACACCTTC. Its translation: CASSYSSRRSSYGYTF.